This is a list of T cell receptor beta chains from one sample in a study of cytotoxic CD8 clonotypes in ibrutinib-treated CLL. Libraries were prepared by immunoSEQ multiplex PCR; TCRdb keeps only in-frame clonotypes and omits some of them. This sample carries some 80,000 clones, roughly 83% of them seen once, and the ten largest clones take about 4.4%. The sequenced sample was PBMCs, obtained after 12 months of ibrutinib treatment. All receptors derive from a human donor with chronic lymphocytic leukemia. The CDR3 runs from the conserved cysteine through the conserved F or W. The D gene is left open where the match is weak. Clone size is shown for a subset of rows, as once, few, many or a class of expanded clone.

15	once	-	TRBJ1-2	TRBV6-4	TGTGCCAGCAGTGAAAGGGCCGGGCAGGGCTATGGCTACACCTTC	CASSERAGQGYGYTF
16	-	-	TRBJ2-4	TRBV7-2	TGTGCCAGCAGCTTAGGGCTAACCCGGAGCAAAAACATTCAGTACTTC	CASSLGLTRSKNIQYF
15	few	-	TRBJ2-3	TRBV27	TGTGCCAGCAGTTTGGTCCGTGGACCTACAGATACGCAGTATTTT	CASSLVRGPTDTQYF
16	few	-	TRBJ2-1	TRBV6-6	TGTGCCAGCACCCACCCCCGGGGCAGGCCAGGGGATGAGCAGTTCTTC	CASTHPRGRPGDEQFF
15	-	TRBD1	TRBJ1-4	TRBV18	TGTGCCAGCTCGCCCCTACAGGGGGCTGGTGAAAAACTGTTTTTT	CASSPLQGAGEKLFF
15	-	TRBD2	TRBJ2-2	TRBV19	TGTGCCAGTAGTAAGCGGGGGGACTACACCGGGGAGCTGTTTTTT	CASSKRGDYTGELFF
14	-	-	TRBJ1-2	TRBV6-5	TGTGCCAGCACCTCCCTAACAGGGCGGAGGGGCTACACCTTC	CASTSLTGRRGYTF
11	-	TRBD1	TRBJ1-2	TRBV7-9	TGTGCCAGCAGCCGGGACAGAGGCTACACCTTC	CASSRDRGYTF
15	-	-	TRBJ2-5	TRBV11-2	TGTGCCAGCAGCCCTGGTTGGGGGGCACGGGAGACCCAGTACTTC	CASSPGWGARETQYF
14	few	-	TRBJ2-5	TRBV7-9	TGTGCCAGCAGCTTGGGGGGTGCACAAGAGACCCAGTACTTC	CASSLGGAQETQYF
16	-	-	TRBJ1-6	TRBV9	TGTGCCAGCAGCGCCGAAGCCGGGACCTCGGGGTCACCCCTCCACTTT	CASSAEAGTSGSPLHF